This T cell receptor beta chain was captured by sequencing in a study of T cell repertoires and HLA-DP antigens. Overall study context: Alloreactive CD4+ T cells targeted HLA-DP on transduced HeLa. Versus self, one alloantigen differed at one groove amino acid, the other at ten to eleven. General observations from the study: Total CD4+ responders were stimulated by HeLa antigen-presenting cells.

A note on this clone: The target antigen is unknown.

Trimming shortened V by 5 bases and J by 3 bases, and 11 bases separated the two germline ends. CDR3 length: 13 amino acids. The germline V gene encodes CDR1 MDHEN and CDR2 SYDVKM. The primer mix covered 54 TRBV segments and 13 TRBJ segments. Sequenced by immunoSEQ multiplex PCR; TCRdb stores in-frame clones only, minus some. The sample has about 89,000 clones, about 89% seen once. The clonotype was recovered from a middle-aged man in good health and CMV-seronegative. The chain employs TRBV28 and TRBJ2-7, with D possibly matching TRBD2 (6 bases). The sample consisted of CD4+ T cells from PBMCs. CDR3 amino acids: CASSGGRVYEQYF. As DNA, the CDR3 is TGTGCCAGCAGTGGAGGGCGAGTCTACGAGCAGTACTTC.